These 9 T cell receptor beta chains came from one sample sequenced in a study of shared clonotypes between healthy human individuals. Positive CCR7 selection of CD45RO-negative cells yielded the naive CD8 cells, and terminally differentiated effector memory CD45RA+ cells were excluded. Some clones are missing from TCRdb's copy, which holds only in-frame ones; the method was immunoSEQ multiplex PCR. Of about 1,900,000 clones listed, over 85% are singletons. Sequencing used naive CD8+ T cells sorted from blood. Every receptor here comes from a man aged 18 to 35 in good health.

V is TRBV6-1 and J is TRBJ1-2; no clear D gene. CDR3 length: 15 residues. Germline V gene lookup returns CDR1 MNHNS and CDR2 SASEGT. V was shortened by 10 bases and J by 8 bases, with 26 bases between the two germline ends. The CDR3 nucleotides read TGTGCCACAGCCTTCTCGCCGGATATACACATCGGCTACACCTTC. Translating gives CATAFSPDIHIGYTF.

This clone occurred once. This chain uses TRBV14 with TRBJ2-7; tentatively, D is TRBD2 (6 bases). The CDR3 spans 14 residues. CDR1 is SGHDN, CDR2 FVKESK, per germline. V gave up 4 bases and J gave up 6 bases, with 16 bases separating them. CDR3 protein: CASSLSGTLAEQYF. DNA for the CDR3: TGTGCCAGCAGCCTATCCGGGACTCTGGCCGAGCAGTACTTC.

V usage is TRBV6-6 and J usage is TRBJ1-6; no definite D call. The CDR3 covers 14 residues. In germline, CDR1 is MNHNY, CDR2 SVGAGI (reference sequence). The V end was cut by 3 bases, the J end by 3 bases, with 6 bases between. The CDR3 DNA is TGTGCCAGCAGTTATACAGACTATAATTCACCCCTCCACTTT. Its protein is CASSYTDYNSPLHF.

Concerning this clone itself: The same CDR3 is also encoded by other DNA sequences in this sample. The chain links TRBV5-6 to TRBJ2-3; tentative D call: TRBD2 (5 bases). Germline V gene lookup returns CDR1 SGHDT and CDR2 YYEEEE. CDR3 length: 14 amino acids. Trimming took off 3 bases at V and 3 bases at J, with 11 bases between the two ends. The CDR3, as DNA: TGTGCCAGCAGCTCCGCCGGCGGGACAGATACGCAGTATTTT. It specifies CASSSAGGTDTQYF.

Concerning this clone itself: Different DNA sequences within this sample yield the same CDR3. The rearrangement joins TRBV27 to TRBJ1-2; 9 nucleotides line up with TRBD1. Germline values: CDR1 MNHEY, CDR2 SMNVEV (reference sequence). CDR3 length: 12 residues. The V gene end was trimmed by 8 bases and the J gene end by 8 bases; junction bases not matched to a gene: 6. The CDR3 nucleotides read TGTGCCAGCTCTACAGGGGGCTTGGGCTACACCTTC. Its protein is CASSTGGLGYTF.

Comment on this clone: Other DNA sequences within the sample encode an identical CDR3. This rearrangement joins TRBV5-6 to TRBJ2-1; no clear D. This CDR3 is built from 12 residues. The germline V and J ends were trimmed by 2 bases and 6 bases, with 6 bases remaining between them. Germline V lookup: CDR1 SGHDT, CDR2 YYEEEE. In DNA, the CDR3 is TGTGCCAGCAGCTTAGTGCTCAATGAGCAGTTCTTC. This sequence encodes CASSLVLNEQFF.

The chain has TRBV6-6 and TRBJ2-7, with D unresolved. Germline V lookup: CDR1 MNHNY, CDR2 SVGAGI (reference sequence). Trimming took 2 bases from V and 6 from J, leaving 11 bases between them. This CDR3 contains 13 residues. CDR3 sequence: CASSYEGAFEQYF. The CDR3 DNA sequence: TGTGCCAGCAGTTACGAAGGCGCCTTCGAGCAGTACTTC.

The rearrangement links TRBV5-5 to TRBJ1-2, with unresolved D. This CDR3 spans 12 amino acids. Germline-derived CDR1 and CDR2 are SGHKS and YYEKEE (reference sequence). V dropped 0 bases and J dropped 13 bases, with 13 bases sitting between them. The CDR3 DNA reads TGTGCCAGCAGCTTGGCCGGAGTGGAGAGCACCTTC. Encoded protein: CASSLAGVESTF.

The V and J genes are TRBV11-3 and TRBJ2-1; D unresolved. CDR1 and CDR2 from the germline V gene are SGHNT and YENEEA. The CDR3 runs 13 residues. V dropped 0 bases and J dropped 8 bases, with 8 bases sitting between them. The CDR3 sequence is CASSLDYSYEQFF. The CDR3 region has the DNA TGTGCCAGCAGCTTAGATTACTCGTATGAGCAGTTCTTC. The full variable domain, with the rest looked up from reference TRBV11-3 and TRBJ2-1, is EAGVVQSPRYKIIEKKQPVAFWCNPISGHNTLYWYLQNLGQGPELLIRYENEEAVDDSQLPKDRFSAERLKGVDSTLKIQPAELGDSAVYLCASSLDYSYEQFFGPGTRLTVL.